The next 25 T cell receptor beta chains were all read from a single sample in a study of T-cell reconstitution after alpha-beta-depleted transplantation in children. Unique molecular identifiers featured in how the TCRbeta library was prepared. One entry per CDR3 protein results from TCRdb running MiXCR on the PCR reads. The sample yields about 600,000 distinct CDR3 sequences, roughly a tenth seen once. Sequenced here: PBMCs from the stem cell graft donor, sampled from the stem cell graft. All receptors come from a human donor who donated a stem cell graft to a child with acute myeloid leukemia.

This clonotype has just a few counts. The chain has TRBV19 and TRBJ2-3; D gene uncertain. Per the germline V gene, CDR1 is LNHDA and CDR2 is SQIVND (reference sequence). Trimming pared 3 bases from V and 2 bases from J, leaving 9 bases between. The CDR3 runs to 14 residues. This CDR3 is CASSIFLSTDTQYF. DNA of the CDR3: TGTGCCAGTAGTATCTTCCTCTCCACAGATACGCAGTATTTT.

Only a few counts were recorded for this clonotype. The chain carries TRBV7-2 and TRBJ2-1; D is ambiguous. CDR1 is SGHTA, CDR2 FQGNSA, per germline. V gave up 1 base and J gave up 6 bases, with 7 bases separating them. The CDR3 has 13 residues. CDR3: CASSLVFGNEQFF. Written as DNA, the CDR3 is TGTGCCAGCAGCTTAGTCTTTGGCAATGAGCAGTTCTTC. Looking up the rest from reference TRBV7-2 and TRBJ2-1 gives the full variable domain: GAGVSQSPSNKVTEKGKDVELRCDPISGHTALYWYRQSLGQGLEFLIYFQGNSAPDKSGLPSDRFSAERTGGSVSTLTIQRTQQEDSAVYLCASSLVFGNEQFFGPGTRLTVL.

This rearrangement joins TRBV20-1 to TRBJ2-1, with D tentatively TRBD2 (5 bases). The CDR3 contains 16 residues. In germline, CDR1 is DFQATT, CDR2 SNEGSKA (reference sequence). V lost 3 bases and J 9 bases, leaving 24 bases between the germline ends. CDR3 DNA sequence: TGCAGTGCTAGCCACAAACGAAGGACTGATTCTCGTGAGCAGTTCTTC. Its translation: CSASHKRRTDSREQFF.

The rearrangement uses TRBV5-1 and TRBJ2-3; 7 positions agree with TRBD1. Germline CDR1 and CDR2: SGHRS and YFSETQ. This CDR3 comprises 16 residues. Losses at the gene ends were 3 bases for V and 1 base for J; bases not matched to a gene: 8. CDR3 coding DNA: TGCGCCAGCAGCTACAAACAGGGGAGCGGCACAGATACGCAGTATTTT. This gives the protein CASSYKQGSGTDTQYF.

Comments on this clonotype: This may come from a read error, since a much larger clone is one base off. The chain is built from TRBV6-1 and TRBJ2-7; 8 bases map to TRBD1. CDR3 length: 14 residues. Germline V lookup: CDR1 MNHNS, CDR2 SASEGT. The CDR3 DNA reads TGTGCCAGCAGCCAAGACGGGACAGGCTACGGGCAGTACTTC. Translation gives CASSQDGTGYGQYF.

This clonotype was found a few times. The chain recombines TRBV5-1 with TRBJ1-2; 8 bases match TRBD1. The junction had 9 bases not matched to a gene; V was cut back by 3 bases and J by 8 bases. Germline V gene sequence: CDR1 SGHRS, CDR2 YFSETQ. The CDR3 length is 14 residues. CDR3 residues: CASSYSTGVEGYTF. The CDR3 region has the DNA TGCGCCAGCAGCTACTCGACAGGGGTGGAGGGCTACACCTTC.

The chain joins TRBV27 to TRBJ1-2; possibly TRBD1 for D (6 bases). Trimming took off 9 bases at V and 2 bases at J, with 16 bases between the two ends. CDR1 is MNHEY, CDR2 SMNVEV, per germline (reference sequence). CDR3 length: 14 amino acids. The CDR3 loop reads CASRRRGPNYGYTF. CDR3 DNA sequence: TGTGCCAGTCGGAGGCGGGGGCCAAACTATGGCTACACCTTC.

V gene TRBV24-1 combines with J gene TRBJ2-3, with 14 bases fitting TRBD2. With V trimmed by 3 bases and J by 5 bases, 3 bases remained unmatched. The length of the CDR3 is 16 residues. The germline V gene has CDR1 KGHDR and CDR2 SFDVKD. The CDR3 sequence is CATSDGTSGRRDTQYF. The CDR3 region has the DNA TGTGCCACCAGTGATGGGACTAGCGGGAGACGAGATACGCAGTATTTT.

Notes on this clonotype: A much larger clone differs by one base, so this may be a read error. The conserved phenylalanine or tryptophan is not found at the CDR3 terminus, so this likely reflects a read error. The chain is built from TRBV20-1 and TRBJ2-7, with D perhaps TRBD2 (6 bases). V was cut by 0 bases and J by 1 base, with 13 bases left in between. This CDR3 is built from 15 residues. From germline, CDR1 is DFQATT and CDR2 SNEGSKA (reference sequence). This CDR3 is CSARDSGSRSYEQYS. CDR3 sequence (DNA): TGCAGTGCTAGAGATTCCGGGAGTAGGTCCTACGAGCAGTACTCC.

This chain joins TRBV28 and TRBJ2-7, with D perhaps being TRBD1 or TRBD2 (5 bases each). The V end lost 7 bases, the J end lost 0 bases, and 19 bases lay between the germline ends. The germline V gene encodes CDR1 MDHEN and CDR2 SYDVKM. The CDR3 runs to 16 residues. The CDR3 here is CASTLEGRRSSYEQYF. The CDR3 DNA reads TGTGCCAGCACCCTAGAGGGACGTCGAAGCTCCTACGAGCAGTACTTC.

The rearrangement joins TRBV18 to TRBJ2-1; 15 bases agree with TRBD2. J lost 11 bases, V lost 3 bases, and 5 bases had no gene match. In germline, CDR1 is KGHSH, CDR2 LQKENI. The CDR3 is made up of 15 amino acids. CDR3 nucleotide sequence: TGTGCCAGCTCACCTCCGGGACTAGCGGGAGGAAAGCAGTTCTTC. It is translated as CASSPPGLAGGKQFF.

This chain connects TRBV5-6 to TRBJ2-2, with TRBD2 matching 14 bases. In germline, CDR1 is SGHDT, CDR2 YYEEEE. V lost 4 bases to trimming and J lost 4 bases; unmatched junction nucleotides: 15. The CDR3 is 20 amino acids. The DNA of the CDR3 is TGTGCCAGCAGCGACGCTCCGGGACTAGCGGGAGCCCTTATCACCGGGGAGCTGTTTTTT. Its translation is CASSDAPGLAGALITGELFF.

This clonotype came up a few times. The rearrangement links TRBV5-6 to TRBJ1-1; 9 bases are shared with TRBD1. CDR3 size: 12 residues. Germline CDR1 is SGHDT and CDR2 is YYEEEE. V shed 3 bases and J 8 bases; nucleotides not matched to a gene: 2. The DNA of the CDR3 is TGTGCCAGCAGCTCGGACAGGGGCGAAGCTTTCTTT. Protein sequence: CASSSDRGEAFF.

This clonotype was observed a few times. This chain uses TRBV18 with TRBJ2-7; 7 bases agree with TRBD1. The V segment lost 0 bases and the J segment 3 bases; nucleotides outside the gene matches: 5. Germline CDR1 is KGHSH and CDR2 is LQKENI. CDR3 length equals 15 residues. This CDR3 reads CASSPPGTDFYEQYF. CDR3 nucleotide sequence: TGTGCCAGCTCACCACCCGGGACAGATTTCTACGAGCAGTACTTC.

The V gene is TRBV11-1, the J gene TRBJ2-1; the match to TRBD2 covers 14 bases. Trimming removed 4 bases from V and 0 bases from J; junction bases left unmatched: 14. Germline V gives CDR1 SGHAT, CDR2 FQDESV (reference sequence). The CDR3 has 21 amino acids. CDR3 sequence reads: CASSWWSPRTSGRSSYNEQFF. CDR3 nucleotides: TGTGCCAGCAGCTGGTGGAGCCCCCGGACTAGCGGGAGGAGCTCCTACAATGAGCAGTTCTTC.

This chain connects TRBV12-3 or TRBV12-4 to TRBJ1-3; D not certain. The CDR3 sequence is 17 residues long. V lost 3 bases to trimming and J lost 1 base, with 16 bases between them. The CDR3, as DNA: TGTGCCAGCAGTTTGGGAGAGGCCACACTATCTGGAAACACCATATATTTT. It encodes CASSLGEATLSGNTIYF.

This clonotype was seen repeatedly, ten times or more. The rearrangement links TRBV20-1 to TRBJ2-7; TRBD2 matches at 9 bases. CDR3 length equals 12 residues. V was clipped by 1 base and J by 7 bases; unmatched bases: 2. Germline values: CDR1 DFQATT, CDR2 SNEGSKA (reference sequence). The CDR3 region has the DNA TGCAGTGCTAGAGGGCTAGCGGGGGAGCAGTACTTC. Translating gives CSARGLAGEQYF.

This clonotype has a handful of counts. At one of its ends the junction is not consistent with the germline gene, which may arise from a read error. The genes are TRBV12-3 or TRBV12-4 and TRBJ1-6, with D hard to call. This CDR3 has 14 residues. The CDR3, as DNA: TGTGTCAGCAGCCTGACTCCCGGCGGGTCACCCCTCCACTTT. It translates to CVSSLTPGGSPLHF.

The chain is built from TRBV6-1 and TRBJ1-1; D not certain. There are 14 residues in the CDR3. The V and J ends lost 6 bases and 0 bases respectively, with 11 bases between them. The germline gives CDR1 MNHNS, CDR2 SASEGT. Here the CDR3 DNA reads TGTGCCAGCAGAGAAAAGCAGATGAACACTGAAGCTTTCTTT. It is translated as CASREKQMNTEAFF.

The CDR3 sequence is CSASETQGRTYGYTF. In nucleotides, the CDR3 is TGCAGTGCTAGCGAGACACAGGGGCGAACCTATGGCTACACCTTC. This chain connects TRBV20-1 to TRBJ1-2; TRBD1 agrees at 7 bases. The CDR3 totals 15 residues. Trimming took 3 bases from V and 4 from J; bases not matched to a gene: 11. Germline V gene lookup returns CDR1 DFQATT and CDR2 SNEGSKA (reference sequence).

This clonotype was counted only a few times. The V gene is TRBV6-2 or TRBV6-3, the J gene TRBJ2-3; the match to TRBD2 covers 7 bases. The CDR3 contains 14 residues. Germline-derived CDR1 and CDR2 are MNHEY and SVGEGT. J gave up 6 bases and V 6 bases, and 9 bases lay outside the gene matches. The CDR3 spells CASSLKLASDTQYF. The CDR3 DNA reads TGTGCCAGCAGCCTCAAACTAGCGTCGGATACGCAGTATTTT.

This clonotype came up once. The chain carries TRBV30 and TRBJ2-3; 8 bases agree with TRBD1. Germline CDR1 and CDR2: GTSNPN and SVGIG (reference sequence). This CDR3 contains 14 residues. V shed 4 bases, J shed 2 bases, and the junction held 5 bases outside the gene matches. CDR3 sequence reads: CAWNQDRVTDTQYF. The CDR3 bases are TGTGCCTGGAACCAGGACAGGGTCACAGATACGCAGTATTTT.

Many counts were recorded for this clonotype. V is TRBV15 and J is TRBJ1-1; D gene uncertain. The germline gives CDR1 LNHNV, CDR2 YYDKDF (reference sequence). The CDR3 loop spans 14 amino acids. V was trimmed by 1 base and J by 8 bases, leaving 14 bases between them. CDR3 sequence (DNA): TGTGCCACCAGCAGAGTGGTCACCGGCTCCGAAGCTTTCTTT. This translates into CATSRVVTGSEAFF.

The sample holds many counts of this clonotype. The chain uses TRBV6-6 and TRBJ2-3; D possibly corresponds to TRBD2 (5 bases). Germline V gives CDR1 MNHNY, CDR2 SVGAGI (reference sequence). The CDR3 runs 13 residues. Trimming stripped 0 bases from V and 15 bases from J, with 16 bases between. The CDR3 reads CASSYSQADWVYF. Written as DNA, the CDR3 is TGTGCCAGCAGTTACTCTCAGGCGGACTGGGTTTATTTT.

The sample holds many counts of this clonotype. The chain is built from TRBV5-6 and TRBJ2-1; 12 bases agree with TRBD2. CDR1 and CDR2 from the germline V gene are SGHDT and YYEEEE. Germline trimming cut 4 bases from V and 9 bases from J; bases unmatched to any gene: 11. This CDR3 has 16 residues. This CDR3 is CASSRRLAGVRTEQFF. CDR3 nucleotides: TGTGCCAGCAGCCGCAGACTAGCGGGAGTCCGAACTGAGCAGTTCTTC.